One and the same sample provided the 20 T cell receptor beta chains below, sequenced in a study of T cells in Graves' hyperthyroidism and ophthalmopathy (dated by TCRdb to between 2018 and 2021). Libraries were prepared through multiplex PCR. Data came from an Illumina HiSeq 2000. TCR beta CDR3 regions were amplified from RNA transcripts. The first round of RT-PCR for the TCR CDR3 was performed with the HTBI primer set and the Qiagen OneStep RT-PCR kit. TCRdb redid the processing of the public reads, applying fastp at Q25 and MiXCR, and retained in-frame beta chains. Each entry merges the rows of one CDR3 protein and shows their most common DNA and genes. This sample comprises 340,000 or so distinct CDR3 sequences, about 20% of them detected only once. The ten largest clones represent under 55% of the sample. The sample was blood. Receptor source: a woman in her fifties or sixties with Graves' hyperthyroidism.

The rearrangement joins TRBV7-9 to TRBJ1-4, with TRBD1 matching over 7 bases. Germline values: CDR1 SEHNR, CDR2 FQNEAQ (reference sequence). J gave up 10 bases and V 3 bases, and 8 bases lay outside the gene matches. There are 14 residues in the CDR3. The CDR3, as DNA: TGTGCCAGCAGCTTTAGGGGGCGCGATGGAAAACTGTTTTTT. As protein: CASSFRGRDGKLFF.

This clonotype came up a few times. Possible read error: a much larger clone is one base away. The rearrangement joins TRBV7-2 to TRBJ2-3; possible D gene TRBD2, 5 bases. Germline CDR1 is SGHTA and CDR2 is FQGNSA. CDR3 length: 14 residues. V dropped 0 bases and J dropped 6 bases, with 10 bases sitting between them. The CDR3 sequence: CASSLASAVDTQYF. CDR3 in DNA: TGTGCCAGCAGCTTAGCGTCAGCGGTCGATACGCAGTATTTT. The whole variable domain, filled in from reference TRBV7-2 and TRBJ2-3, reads GAGVSQSPSNKVTEKGKDVELRCDPISGHTALYWYRQSLGQGLEFLIYFQGNSAPDKSGLPSDRFSAERTGGSVSTLTIQRTQQEDSAVYLCASSLASAVDTQYFGPGTRLTVL.

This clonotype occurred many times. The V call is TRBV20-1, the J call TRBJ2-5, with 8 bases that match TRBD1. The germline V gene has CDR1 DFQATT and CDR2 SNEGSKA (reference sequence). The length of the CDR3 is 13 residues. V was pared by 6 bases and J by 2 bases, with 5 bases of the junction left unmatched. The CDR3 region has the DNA TGCAGTGCCCCGGGGACAGGACAAGAGACCCAGTACTTC. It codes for CSAPGTGQETQYF.

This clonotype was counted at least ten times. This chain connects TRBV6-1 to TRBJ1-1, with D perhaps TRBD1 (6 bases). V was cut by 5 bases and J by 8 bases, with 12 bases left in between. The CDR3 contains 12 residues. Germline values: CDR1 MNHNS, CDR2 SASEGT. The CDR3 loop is CASSSPGQEAFF. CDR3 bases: TGTGCCAGCAGTTCTCCGGGACAAGAAGCTTTCTTT.

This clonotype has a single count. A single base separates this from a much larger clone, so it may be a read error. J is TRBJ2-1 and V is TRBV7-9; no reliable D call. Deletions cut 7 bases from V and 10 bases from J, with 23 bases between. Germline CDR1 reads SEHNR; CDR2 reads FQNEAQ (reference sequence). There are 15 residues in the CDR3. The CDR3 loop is CASTTSPKRAGEQFF. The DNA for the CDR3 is TGTGCCAGCACCACGAGCCCGAAACGGGCCGGGGAGCAGTTCTTC.

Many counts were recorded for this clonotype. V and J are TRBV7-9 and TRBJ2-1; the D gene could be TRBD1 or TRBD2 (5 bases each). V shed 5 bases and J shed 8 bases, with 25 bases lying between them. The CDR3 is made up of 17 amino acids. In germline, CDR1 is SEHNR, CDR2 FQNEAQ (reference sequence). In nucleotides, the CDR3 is TGTGCCAGCAGCCCCTCCCGGGACCGCCTTTTCCTGCATGAGCAGTTCTTC. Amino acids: CASSPSRDRLFLHEQFF. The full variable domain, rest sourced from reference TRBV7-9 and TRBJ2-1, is DTGVSQNPRHKITKRGQNVTFRCDPISEHNRLYWYRQTLGQGPEFLTYFQNEAQLEKSRLLSDRFSAERPKGSFSTLEIQRTEQGDSAMYLCASSPSRDRLFLHEQFFGPGTRLTVL.

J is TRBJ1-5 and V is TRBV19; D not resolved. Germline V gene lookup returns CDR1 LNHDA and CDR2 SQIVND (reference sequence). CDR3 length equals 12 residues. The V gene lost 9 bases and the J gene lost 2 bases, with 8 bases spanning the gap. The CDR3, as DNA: TGTGCCAGCTGTCGCGGCAATCAGCCCCAGCATTTT. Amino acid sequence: CASCRGNQPQHF.

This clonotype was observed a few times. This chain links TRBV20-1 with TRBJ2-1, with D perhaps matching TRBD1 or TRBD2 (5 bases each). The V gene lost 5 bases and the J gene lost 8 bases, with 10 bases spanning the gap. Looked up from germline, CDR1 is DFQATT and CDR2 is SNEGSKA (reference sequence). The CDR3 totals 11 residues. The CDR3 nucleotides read TGCAGTGCTGAAGAGGGGTATGAGCAGTTCTTC. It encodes CSAEEGYEQFF.

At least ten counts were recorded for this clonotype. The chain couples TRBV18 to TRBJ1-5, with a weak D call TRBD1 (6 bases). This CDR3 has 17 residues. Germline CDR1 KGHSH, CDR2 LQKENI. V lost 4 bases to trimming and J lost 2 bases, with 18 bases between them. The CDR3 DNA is TGTGCCAGCTCACTTAACCGGGGGGGCGTCGGCAATCAGCCCCAGCATTTT. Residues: CASSLNRGGVGNQPQHF.

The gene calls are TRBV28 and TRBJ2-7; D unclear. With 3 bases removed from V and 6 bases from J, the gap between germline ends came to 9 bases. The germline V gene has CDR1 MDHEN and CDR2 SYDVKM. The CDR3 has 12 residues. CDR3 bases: TGTGCCAGCAGTTTGAGCACAGTCGAGCAGTACTTC. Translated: CASSLSTVEQYF.

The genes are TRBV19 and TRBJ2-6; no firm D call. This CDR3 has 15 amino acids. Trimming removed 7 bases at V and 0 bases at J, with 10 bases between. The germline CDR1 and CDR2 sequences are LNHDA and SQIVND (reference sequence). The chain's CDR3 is CASTTGGSGANVLTF. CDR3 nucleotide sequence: TGTGCCAGTACCACCGGTGGCTCTGGGGCCAACGTCCTGACTTTC.

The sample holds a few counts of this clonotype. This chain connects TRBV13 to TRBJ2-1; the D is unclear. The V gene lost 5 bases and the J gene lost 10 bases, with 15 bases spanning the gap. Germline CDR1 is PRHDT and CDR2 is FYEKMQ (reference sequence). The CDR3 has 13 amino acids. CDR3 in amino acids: CASSSLQNGEQFF. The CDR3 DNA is TGTGCCAGCAGCAGCCTACAGAACGGGGAGCAGTTCTTC.

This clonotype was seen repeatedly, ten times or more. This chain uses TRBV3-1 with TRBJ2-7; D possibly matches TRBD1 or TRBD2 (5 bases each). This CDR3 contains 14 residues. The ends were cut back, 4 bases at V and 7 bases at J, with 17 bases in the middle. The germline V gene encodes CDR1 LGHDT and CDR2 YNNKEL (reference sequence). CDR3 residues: CASSLTPTAVEQYF. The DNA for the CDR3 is TGTGCCAGCAGCCTTACTCCGACAGCGGTGGAGCAGTACTTC.

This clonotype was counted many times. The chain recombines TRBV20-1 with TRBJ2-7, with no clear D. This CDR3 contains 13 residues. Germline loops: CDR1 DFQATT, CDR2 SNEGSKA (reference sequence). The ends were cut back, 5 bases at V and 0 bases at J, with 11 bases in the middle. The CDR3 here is CSAGNPGSYEQYF. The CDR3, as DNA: TGCAGTGCTGGCAATCCGGGCTCCTACGAGCAGTACTTC.

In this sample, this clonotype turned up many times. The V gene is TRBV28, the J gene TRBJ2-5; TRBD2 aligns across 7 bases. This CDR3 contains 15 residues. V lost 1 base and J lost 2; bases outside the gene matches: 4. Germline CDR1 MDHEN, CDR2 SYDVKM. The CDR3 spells CASSLSSSGQETQYF. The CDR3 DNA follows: TGTGCCAGCAGTTTATCGAGTAGCGGGCAAGAGACCCAGTACTTC.

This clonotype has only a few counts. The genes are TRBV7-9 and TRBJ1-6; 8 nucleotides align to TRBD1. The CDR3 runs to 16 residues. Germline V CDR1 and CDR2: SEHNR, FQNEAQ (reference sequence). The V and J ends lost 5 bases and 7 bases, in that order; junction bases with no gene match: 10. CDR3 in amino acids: CASSADRAGMNSPLHF. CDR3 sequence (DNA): TGTGCCAGCAGCGCGGACAGGGCGGGGATGAATTCACCCCTCCACTTT. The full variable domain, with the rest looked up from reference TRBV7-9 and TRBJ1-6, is DTGVSQNPRHKITKRGQNVTFRCDPISEHNRLYWYRQTLGQGPEFLTYFQNEAQLEKSRLLSDRFSAERPKGSFSTLEIQRTEQGDSAMYLCASSADRAGMNSPLHFGNGTRLTVT.

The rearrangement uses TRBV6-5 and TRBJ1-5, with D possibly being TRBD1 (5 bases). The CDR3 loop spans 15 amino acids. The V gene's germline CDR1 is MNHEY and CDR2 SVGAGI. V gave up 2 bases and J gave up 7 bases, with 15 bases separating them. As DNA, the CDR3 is TGTGCCAGCAGTTACGGGGGAGGAGGTGAACAGCCCCAGCATTTT. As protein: CASSYGGGGEQPQHF.

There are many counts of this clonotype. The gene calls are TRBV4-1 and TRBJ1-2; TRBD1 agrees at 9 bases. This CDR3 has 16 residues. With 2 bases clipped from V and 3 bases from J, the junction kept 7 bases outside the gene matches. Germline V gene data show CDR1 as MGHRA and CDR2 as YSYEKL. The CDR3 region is CASSQPYRGRDYGYTF. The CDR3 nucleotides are TGCGCCAGCAGCCAACCTTACAGGGGGCGTGACTATGGCTACACCTTC.

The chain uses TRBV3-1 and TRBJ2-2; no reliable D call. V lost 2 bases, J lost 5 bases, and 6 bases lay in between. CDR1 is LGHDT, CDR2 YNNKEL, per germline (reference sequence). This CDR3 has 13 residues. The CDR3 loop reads CASSQYQTGELFF. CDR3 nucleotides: TGTGCCAGCAGCCAATATCAGACCGGGGAGCTGTTTTTT.

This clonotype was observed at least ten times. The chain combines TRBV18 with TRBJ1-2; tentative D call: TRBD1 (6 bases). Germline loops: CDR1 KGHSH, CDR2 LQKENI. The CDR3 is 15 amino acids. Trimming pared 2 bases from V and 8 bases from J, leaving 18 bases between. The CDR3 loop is CASSPVETGPSGYTF. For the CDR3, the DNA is TGTGCCAGCTCACCAGTCGAAACAGGGCCGAGCGGCTACACCTTC.